This TCR beta chain appears in the sequencing data of a study of T-cell memory formation after mild COVID-19. Turning to the study itself: TCR clusters largely stayed donor specific. Overall study findings and caveats: Second-wave clones with a day 37 peak had unconfirmed SARS-CoV-2 specificity.

Amplification by 5'RACE using constant-segment primers produced TCR alpha and TCR beta cDNA libraries that carried sample barcodes and UMIs. A single record per CDR3 protein comes from TCRdb applying MiXCR to the 5' RACE reads. The repertoire holds around 440,000 distinct CDR3 sequences, with roughly 18% as singletons. Unmatched junction bases numbered 4, after V lost 3 bases and J lost 4 bases. Germline CDR1 is KGHDR and CDR2 is SFDVKD. The CDR3 spans 15 residues. With regard to this clonotype: Its antigen is unknown.

Sequencing used PBMCs or a T cell subset sorted from them (not recorded which). This receptor was identified in an adult woman who had mild COVID-19 (a few samples of this study predate the infection). Cell type and time point are not known. The chain combines TRBV24-1 with TRBJ2-3; 9 bases agree with TRBD2. The chain's CDR3 is CATSDAGTSSDTQYF. The DNA of the CDR3 is TGTGCCACCAGTGATGCCGGGACTAGCTCAGATACGCAGTATTTT.